The subject of this entry is one TCR beta chain. This entry is derived from a study of blood T cell repertoires in COVID-19. Study in general: Whether acute or convalescent, the COVID-19 samples came from the United States, Italy and Spain. PBMCs, B-cell-depleted T cells, or T cells were the source of the cDNA or gDNA that made up the material.

Per the original methods: Nucleated cell number was recorded as an estimate derived from reference gene primer amplification. Clones were sequenced by immunoSEQ multiplex PCR, and TCRdb holds only the in-frame ones, with some missing. The V and J calls and clone size come from that table; D and trimming were worked out from the DNA. The sample has a few hundred thousand clones, around 84% seen once; the top ten hold 0.85% to 1.2%. Germline V gives CDR1 SGHDN, CDR2 FVKESK. The CDR3 spans 14 residues. Trimming removed 1 base from V and 7 bases from J; junction bases left unmatched: 6. The sample taken for sequencing was peripheral blood. The TCR comes from a human donor with acute or convalescent COVID-19. The donor label of this sample is uncertain. The V and J genes are TRBV14 and TRBJ1-2; 7 bases match TRBD1. The CDR3 protein is CASSQADRAGGYTF. CDR3 nucleotide sequence: TGTGCCAGCAGCCAAGCAGACAGGGCTGGTGGCTACACCTTC.